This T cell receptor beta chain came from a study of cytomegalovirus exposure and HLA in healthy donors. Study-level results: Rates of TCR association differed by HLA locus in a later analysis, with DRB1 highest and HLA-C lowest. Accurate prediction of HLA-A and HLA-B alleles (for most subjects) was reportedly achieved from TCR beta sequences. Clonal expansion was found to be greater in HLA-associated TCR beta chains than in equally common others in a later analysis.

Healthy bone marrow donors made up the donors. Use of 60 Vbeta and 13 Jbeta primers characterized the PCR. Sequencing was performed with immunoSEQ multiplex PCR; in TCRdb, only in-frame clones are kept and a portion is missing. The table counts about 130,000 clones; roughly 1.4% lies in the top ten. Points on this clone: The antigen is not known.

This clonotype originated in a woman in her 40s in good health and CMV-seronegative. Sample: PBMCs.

Written as DNA, the CDR3 is TGTGCCAGCAGTTACGCAGGGGGTGGGTATGGCTACACCTTC. Translated, it gives CASSYAGGGYGYTF. This chain uses TRBV6-5 with TRBJ1-2, with TRBD1 identical over 7 bases. The CDR3 consists of 14 residues. V lost 2 bases and J lost 5; bases outside the gene matches: 5. The germline CDR1 and CDR2 sequences are MNHEY and SVGAGI.